These 10 T cell receptor beta chains originate from one sample sequenced in a study of T cell repertoires in cytomegalovirus infection. TCRdb reanalysed the reads using MiXCR and keeps one entry per CDR3 protein. The table records about 250,000 distinct CDR3 sequences, about 17% of them present only once. Sequencing input: CD8+ T cells from PBMCs. The receptors were sampled from a human donor in good health (CMV status not recorded). Some clones in this sample may be carry-over from other donors' samples.

The table lists this clonotype with many counts. The V and J genes are TRBV14 and TRBJ2-1; 9 nucleotides line up with TRBD1. J was trimmed by 0 bases and V by 1 base; bases with no gene match: 1. The germline V gene encodes CDR1 SGHDN and CDR2 FVKESK. The CDR3 is 16 amino acids. The CDR3 is CASSQAGQGSYNEQFF. CDR3 in DNA: TGTGCCAGCAGCCAAGCGGGACAGGGCTCCTACAATGAGCAGTTCTTC.

This chain joins TRBV10-3 and TRBJ2-2; either TRBD1 or TRBD2 may supply D (5 bases each). This CDR3 spans 16 amino acids. Germline CDR1 reads ENHRY; CDR2 reads SYGVKD. Trimming left V 6 bases short and J 0 bases short, with 14 bases between. The CDR3 DNA sequence: TGTGCCATCAGCGGGACGGTCAATCCGAACACCGGGGAGCTGTTTTTT. This gives the protein CAISGTVNPNTGELFF.

The rearrangement uses TRBV6-5 and TRBJ2-1; D call uncertain. CDR1 MNHEY and CDR2 SVGAGI come from the germline V gene. V shed 6 bases and J shed 6 bases, with 12 bases lying between them. The CDR3 consists of 13 residues. The CDR3: CASSLSSRNEQFF. The DNA for the CDR3 is TGTGCCAGCAGCCTCTCCAGCCGCAATGAGCAGTTCTTC.

Many counts were recorded for this clonotype. The chain is built from TRBV7-2 and TRBJ1-6, with D uncertain. Germline V gene lookup returns CDR1 SGHTA and CDR2 FQGNSA. Between the trimmed V and J ends, which lost 1 base and 4 bases, there was a span of 11 bases. The CDR3 extends over 16 amino acids. CDR3 nucleotide sequence: TGTGCCAGCAGCTTAGGAACTTCCAGATATAATTCACCCCTCCACTTT. It codes for CASSLGTSRYNSPLHF.

This clonotype is deemed medium-sized. The chain has TRBV10-3 and TRBJ2-7, with D possibly being TRBD1 (7 bases). Germline CDR1 reads ENHRY; CDR2 reads SYGVKD. The V gene lost 10 bases and the J gene lost 5 bases, with 18 bases spanning the gap. This CDR3 has 13 amino acids. The CDR3 loop is CATGGGGLDEQYF. CDR3 DNA: TGTGCCACCGGAGGGGGCGGTTTGGACGAGCAGTACTTC.

The chain is built from TRBV6-2 or TRBV6-3 and TRBJ1-2; TRBD1 matches 10 bases. The CDR3 consists of 12 residues. The germline gives CDR1 MNHEY, CDR2 SVGEGT. Trimming removed 10 bases from V and 7 bases from J; junction bases left unmatched: 6. This CDR3 is CATRTGGLGYTF. Written as DNA, the CDR3 is TGTGCCACCCGGACAGGGGGACTTGGCTACACCTTC.

This clonotype was detected many times. CDR3 sequence: CASSLTTGEPSYYGYTF. DNA of the CDR3: TGTGCCAGCAGCTTAACGACAGGGGAGCCTTCCTACTATGGCTACACCTTC. The chain has TRBV7-2 and TRBJ1-2, with 8 positions matching TRBD1. Germline values: CDR1 SGHTA, CDR2 FQGNSA. V shed 2 bases and J 3 bases; nucleotides not matched to a gene: 11. The CDR3 runs to 17 residues.

In its sample, this clonotype was seen many times. The chain combines TRBV7-9 with TRBJ2-5; either TRBD1 or TRBD2 may supply D (5 bases each). Trimming cost V 1 base and J 0 bases, with 12 bases left between them. Germline V gives CDR1 SEHNR, CDR2 FQNEAQ (reference sequence). The CDR3 loop spans 16 amino acids. The CDR3: CASSLVGAAYQETQYF. The DNA for the CDR3 is TGTGCCAGCAGCTTAGTCGGGGCAGCGTACCAAGAGACCCAGTACTTC.

This clonotype appeared many times. The chain uses TRBV7-6 and TRBJ1-1, with D uncertain. V lost 3 bases and J 6 bases, leaving 8 bases between the germline ends. Per the germline V gene, CDR1 is SGHVS and CDR2 is FNYEAQ. The CDR3 has 12 amino acids. The CDR3 loop reads CASSLSGAEAFF. The CDR3 DNA reads as TGTGCCAGCAGCTTGAGTGGCGCTGAAGCTTTCTTT.

The chain combines TRBV6-2 or TRBV6-3 with TRBJ2-1; tentatively, D is TRBD1 (5 bases). Germline V lookup: CDR1 MNHEY, CDR2 SVGEGT. This CDR3 spans 15 amino acids. With 1 base removed from V and 4 bases from J, the gap between germline ends came to 11 bases. CDR3 in amino acids: CASSYYQGLYNEQFF. In DNA form, the CDR3 reads TGTGCCAGCAGTTACTACCAGGGCCTGTACAATGAGCAGTTCTTC.